The 7 T cell receptor beta chains reported below all come from one sample, sequenced in a study of T cells in Graves' hyperthyroidism and ophthalmopathy. TCR beta CDR3 regions were amplified from RNA transcripts. First-round RT-PCR targeting the TCR CDR3 was performed with the HTBI primer set. TCRdb processed the multiplex PCR reads anew with MiXCR; each CDR3 protein has one entry. The sample holds about 540,000 distinct CDR3 sequences; just over 45% are singletons and the top ten take approximately 8.4%. The sample consisted of peripheral blood or thyroid tissue (not recorded which). Every receptor here comes from a woman under 30 with Graves' hyperthyroidism.

This chain links TRBV5-5 with TRBJ1-2, with TRBD1 matching over 10 bases. V shed 4 bases, J shed 4 bases, and the junction held 10 bases outside the gene matches. CDR3 length: 16 residues. CDR1 and CDR2 from the germline V gene are SGHKS and YYEKEE (reference sequence). CDR3 bases: TGTGCCAGCAGCCAGGCCGGGACAGGGGCCGGCTATGGCTACACCTTC. Amino acids: CASSQAGTGAGYGYTF.

This clonotype was recorded at least ten times. The chain recombines TRBV15 with TRBJ2-5, with D possibly being TRBD1 (6 bases). Germline V gene data show CDR1 as LNHNV and CDR2 as YYDKDF (reference sequence). V lost 0 bases and J lost 4, with 27 bases in between. CDR3 length: 20 amino acids. The CDR3 coding sequence is TGTGCCACCAGCAGAGATCACGTGCTGGCGGCTCAGGGGTTAAGAGAGACCCAGTACTTC. Protein: CATSRDHVLAAQGLRETQYF.

In this sample, this clonotype turned up many times. The V gene is TRBV7-9, the J gene TRBJ2-5; TRBD1 matches 9 bases. The CDR3 has 13 residues. V was pared by 7 bases and J by 3 bases, with 3 bases of the junction left unmatched. CDR1 is SEHNR, CDR2 FQNEAQ, per germline (reference sequence). The CDR3 DNA sequence: TGTGCCAGCACAGGGGACAGGGAAGAGACCCAGTACTTC. It codes for CASTGDREETQYF.

The chain couples TRBV29-1 to TRBJ1-2; possibly TRBD1 for D (6 bases). Germline V gene sequence: CDR1 SQVTM, CDR2 ANQGSEA. Trimming cost V 6 bases and J 7 bases, with 24 bases left between them. The CDR3 sequence is 15 residues long. The CDR3 nucleotides read TGCAGCGTCGGGACCGGGGGCGCGAATGGTGGTGGCTACACCTTC. It specifies CSVGTGGANGGGYTF.

This clonotype was detected many times. This sequence joins TRBV12-3 or TRBV12-4 and TRBJ1-1; D gene unclear. This CDR3 region has 15 residues. Trimming stripped 7 bases from V and 3 bases from J, with 18 bases between. This CDR3 is CASTLIGFGDTEAFF. CDR3 coding DNA: TGTGCCAGCACTCTAATAGGGTTCGGGGACACTGAAGCTTTCTTT.

This clonotype was found many times. The rearrangement links TRBV15 to TRBJ2-3; 8 bases are a match to TRBD2. CDR3 length equals 16 residues. The germline V gene encodes CDR1 LNHNV and CDR2 YYDKDF (reference sequence). V shed 1 base, J shed 5 bases, and the junction held 8 bases outside the gene matches. As DNA, the CDR3 is TGTGCCACCAGCAGAGCTCGGGAGGGCTTTGGAGATACGCAGTATTTT. Translating gives CATSRAREGFGDTQYF.

The rearrangement links TRBV13 to TRBJ1-2; no clear D. From germline, CDR1 is PRHDT and CDR2 FYEKMQ (reference sequence). Trimming took 5 bases from V and 2 from J, leaving 12 bases between them. The CDR3 sequence is 14 residues long. CDR3: CASSARTGNYGYTF. The CDR3 bases are TGTGCCAGCAGCGCGCGGACGGGAAACTATGGCTACACCTTC. Using reference TRBV13 and TRBJ1-2 for the parts outside the CDR3, the full variable domain is AAGVIQSPRHLIKEKRETATLKCYPIPRHDTVYWYQQGPGQDPQFLISFYEKMQSDKGSIPDRFSAQQFSDYHSELNMSSLELGDSALYFCASSARTGNYGYTFGSGTRLTVV.